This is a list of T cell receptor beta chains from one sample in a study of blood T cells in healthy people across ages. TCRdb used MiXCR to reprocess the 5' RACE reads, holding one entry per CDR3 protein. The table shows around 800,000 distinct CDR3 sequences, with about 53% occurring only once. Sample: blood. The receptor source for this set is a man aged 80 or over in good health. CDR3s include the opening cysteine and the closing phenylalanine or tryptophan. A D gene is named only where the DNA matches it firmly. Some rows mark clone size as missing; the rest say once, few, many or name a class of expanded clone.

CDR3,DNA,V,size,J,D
CATSAGTGSTNEQFF,TGTGCCACCAGCGCCGGGACAGGGTCAACCAATGAGCAGTTCTTC,TRBV15,NA,TRBJ2-1,TRBD1
CAIMIRDEQYF,TGTGCCATCATGATCAGGGACGAGCAGTACTTC,TRBV10-3,few,TRBJ2-7,NA
CASSLRWTYQPDTQYF,TGTGCCAGCAGCTTGAGATGGACCTATCAACCGGATACGCAGTATTTT,TRBV5-5,NA,TRBJ2-3,NA
CASSYSGQAGSTTQYF,TGTGCCAGCAGTTACTCTGGACAGGCCGGATCGACGACCCAGTACTTC,TRBV6-5,NA,TRBJ2-5,TRBD1
CASSQEGGDTANTGELFF,TGTGCCAGCAGCCAAGAGGGGGGAGACACAGCGAACACCGGGGAGCTGTTTTTT,TRBV4-2,NA,TRBJ2-2,NA
CASTDLLGTEAFF,TGTGCCAGCACCGACCTGCTAGGCACTGAAGCTTTCTTT,TRBV28,NA,TRBJ1-1,NA
CASSLEDQPQHF,TGTGCCAGCAGTTTAGAGGATCAGCCCCAGCATTTT,TRBV28,NA,TRBJ1-5,NA
CSATTTGGPDYGYTF,TGCAGTGCTACCACGACAGGGGGCCCAGACTATGGCTACACCTTC,TRBV20-1,few,TRBJ1-2,TRBD1
CASSGWVPDEQYF,TGTGCCAGCAGTGGCTGGGTCCCGGACGAGCAGTACTTC,TRBV25-1,NA,TRBJ2-7,NA
CATSRDDRDRVTGELFF,TGTGCCACCAGCAGAGACGACCGGGACAGGGTAACCGGGGAGCTGTTTTTT,TRBV15,NA,TRBJ2-2,TRBD1
CASSPWGGTTGNEQFF,TGTGCCAGCAGTCCATGGGGCGGCACGACTGGGAATGAGCAGTTCTTC,TRBV27,NA,TRBJ2-1,NA
CASSQAIGDLYF,TGCGCCAGCAGCCAAGCGATAGGGGATCTGTACTTC,TRBV4-1,many,TRBJ2-5,NA
CASSESSVYNSPLHF,TGTGCCAGCAGTGAGTCGTCAGTTTATAATTCACCCCTCCACTTT,TRBV2,NA,TRBJ1-6,NA
CASSPEGTRGYTF,TGCGCCAGCAGCCCCGAGGGGACCCGTGGCTACACCTTC,TRBV5-1,NA,TRBJ1-2,NA
CASTTGPGQGYEQYF,TGTGCCAGCACTACTGGGCCGGGACAGGGGTACGAGCAGTACTTC,TRBV4-2,few,TRBJ2-7,TRBD1
CASSGGQAGANVLTF,TGTGCCAGCAGTGGGGGACAGGCTGGGGCCAACGTCCTGACTTTC,TRBV28,NA,TRBJ2-6,TRBD1
CAINTGGETQYF,TGTGCCATCAATACAGGGGGAGAGACCCAGTACTTC,TRBV10-3,NA,TRBJ2-5,TRBD1
CSADRGEGAGGSYEQFF,TGCAGTGCTGACAGGGGAGAAGGAGCGGGAGGCTCCTACGAGCAGTTCTTC,TRBV20-1,NA,TRBJ2-1,NA
CASRFSGEQFF,TGTGCCAGCAGGTTTAGCGGGGAGCAGTTCTTC,TRBV12-3/TRBV12-4,NA,TRBJ2-1,TRBD2
CASSLAAGGGTEAFF,TGTGCCAGCAGCTTAGCGGCCGGGGGCGGCACTGAAGCTTTCTTT,TRBV7-9,few,TRBJ1-1,NA
CASAVFVAGVDEQYF,TGCGCCAGCGCCGTATTCGTAGCGGGAGTCGACGAGCAGTACTTC,TRBV5-1,NA,TRBJ2-7,TRBD2
CASSSATSGNEQYF,TGTGCCAGCAGTTCCGCGACTAGCGGGAACGAGCAGTACTTC,TRBV6-5,NA,TRBJ2-7,TRBD2
CASAFRGGGTQVYEQYF,TGTGCCAGCGCTTTCCGGGGAGGGGGAACCCAAGTCTACGAGCAGTACTTC,TRBV6-1,NA,TRBJ2-7,NA
CASSLKDWLAPYNEQFF,TGTGCCAGCAGCTTAAAAGACTGGCTAGCGCCATACAATGAGCAGTTCTTC,TRBV11-2,NA,TRBJ2-1,NA
CASSEAGALTDTQYF,TGTGCCAGCAGTGAAGCTGGGGCCCTCACAGATACGCAGTATTTT,TRBV2,once,TRBJ2-3,NA
CSARVGTLNNSPLHF,TGCAGTGCTAGAGTGGGGACCCTTAATAATTCACCCCTCCACTTT,TRBV20-1,few,TRBJ1-6,NA
CASSLTDTRAVYEQYF,TGTGCCAGCAGCTTAACCGACACGAGGGCAGTCTACGAGCAGTACTTC,TRBV5-6,NA,TRBJ2-7,NA
CASSQSPPGLETQYF,TGTGCCAGCAGCCAATCCCCCCCGGGGCTGGAGACCCAGTACTTC,TRBV4-2,NA,TRBJ2-5,NA
CASSPTPGILAKNIQYF,TGTGCCAGCAGCCCAACTCCCGGGATCCTAGCCAAAAACATTCAGTACTTC,TRBV11-2,NA,TRBJ2-4,NA
CASTRGGAGEKLFF,TGTGCCAGCACCCGGGGTGGGGCCGGTGAAAAACTGTTTTTT,TRBV7-6,NA,TRBJ1-4,NA